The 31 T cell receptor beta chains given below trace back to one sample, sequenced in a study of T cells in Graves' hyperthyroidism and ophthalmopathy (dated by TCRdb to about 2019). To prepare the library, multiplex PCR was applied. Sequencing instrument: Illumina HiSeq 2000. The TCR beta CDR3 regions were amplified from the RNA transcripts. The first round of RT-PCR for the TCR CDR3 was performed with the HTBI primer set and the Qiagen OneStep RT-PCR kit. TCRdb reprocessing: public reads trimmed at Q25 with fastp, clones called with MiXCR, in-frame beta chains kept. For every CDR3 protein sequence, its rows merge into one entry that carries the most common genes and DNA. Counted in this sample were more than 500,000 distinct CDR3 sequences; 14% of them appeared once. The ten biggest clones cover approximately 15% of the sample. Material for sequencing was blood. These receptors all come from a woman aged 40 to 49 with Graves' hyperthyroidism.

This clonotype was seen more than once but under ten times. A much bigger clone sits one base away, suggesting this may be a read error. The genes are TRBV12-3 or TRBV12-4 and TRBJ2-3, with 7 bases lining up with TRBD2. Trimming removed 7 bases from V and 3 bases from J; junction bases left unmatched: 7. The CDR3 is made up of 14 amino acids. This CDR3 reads CASNLAAGTDTQYF. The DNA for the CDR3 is TGTGCCAGCAATCTAGCGGCAGGGACAGATACGCAGTATTTT.

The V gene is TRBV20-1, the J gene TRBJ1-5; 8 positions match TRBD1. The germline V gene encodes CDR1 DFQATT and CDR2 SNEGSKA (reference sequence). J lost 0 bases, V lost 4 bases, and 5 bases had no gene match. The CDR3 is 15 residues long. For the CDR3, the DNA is TGCAGTGCTATGGGACAGGCTTATAGCAATCAGCCCCAGCATTTT. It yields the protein CSAMGQAYSNQPQHF.

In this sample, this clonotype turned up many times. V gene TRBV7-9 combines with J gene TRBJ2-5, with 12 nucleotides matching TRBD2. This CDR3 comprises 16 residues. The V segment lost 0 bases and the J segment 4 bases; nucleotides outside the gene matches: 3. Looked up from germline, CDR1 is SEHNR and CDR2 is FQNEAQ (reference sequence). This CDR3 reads CASSLAGLAGRETQYF. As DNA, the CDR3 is TGTGCCAGCAGCTTAGCCGGACTAGCGGGAAGAGAGACCCAGTACTTC.

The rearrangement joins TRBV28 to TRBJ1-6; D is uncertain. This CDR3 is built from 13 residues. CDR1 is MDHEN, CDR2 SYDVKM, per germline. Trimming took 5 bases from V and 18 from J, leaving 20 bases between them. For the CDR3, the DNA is TGTGCCAGCAGTCCCCAACGACGGGGTTCTACCCACTTT. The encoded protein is CASSPQRRGSTHF.

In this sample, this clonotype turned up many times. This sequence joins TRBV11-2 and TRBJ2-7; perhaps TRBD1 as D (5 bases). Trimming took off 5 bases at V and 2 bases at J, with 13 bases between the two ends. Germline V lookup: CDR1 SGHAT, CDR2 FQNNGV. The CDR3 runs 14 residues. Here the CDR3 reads CASSPDILTYEQYF. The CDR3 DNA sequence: TGTGCCAGCAGCCCGGACATCCTCACCTACGAGCAGTACTTC. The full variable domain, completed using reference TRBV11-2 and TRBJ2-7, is EAGVAQSPRYKIIEKRQSVAFWCNPISGHATLYWYQQILGQGPKLLIQFQNNGVVDDSQLPKDRFSAERLKGVDSTLKIQPAKLEDSAVYLCASSPDILTYEQYFGPGTRLTVT.

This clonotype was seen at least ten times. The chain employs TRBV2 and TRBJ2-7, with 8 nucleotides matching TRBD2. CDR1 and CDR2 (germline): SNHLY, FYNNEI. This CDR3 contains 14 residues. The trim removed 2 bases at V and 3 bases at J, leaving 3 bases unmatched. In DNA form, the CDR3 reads TGTGCCAGCAGTGAAAGGACTAGCATCTACGAGCAGTACTTC. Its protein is CASSERTSIYEQYF. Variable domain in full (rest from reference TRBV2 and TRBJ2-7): EPEVTQTPSHQVTQMGQEVILRCVPISNHLYFYWYRQILGQKVEFLVSFYNNEISEKSEIFDDQFSVERPDGSNFTLKIRSTKLEDSAMYFCASSERTSIYEQYFGPGTRLTVT.

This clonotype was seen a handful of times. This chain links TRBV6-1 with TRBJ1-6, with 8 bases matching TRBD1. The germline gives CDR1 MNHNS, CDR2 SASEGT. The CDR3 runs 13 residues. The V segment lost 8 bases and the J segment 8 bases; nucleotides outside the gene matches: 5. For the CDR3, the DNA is TGTGCCAGCTCCGGACAGGGATATTCACCCCTCCACTTT. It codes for CASSGQGYSPLHF.

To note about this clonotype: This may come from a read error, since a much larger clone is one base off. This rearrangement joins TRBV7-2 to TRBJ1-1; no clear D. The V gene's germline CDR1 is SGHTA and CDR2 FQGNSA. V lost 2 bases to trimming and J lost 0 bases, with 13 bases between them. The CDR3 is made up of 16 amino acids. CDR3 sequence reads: CASSLTARTMNTEAFF. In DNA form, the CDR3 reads TGTGCCAGCAGCTTAACCGCCAGGACCATGAACACTGAAGCTTTCTTT.

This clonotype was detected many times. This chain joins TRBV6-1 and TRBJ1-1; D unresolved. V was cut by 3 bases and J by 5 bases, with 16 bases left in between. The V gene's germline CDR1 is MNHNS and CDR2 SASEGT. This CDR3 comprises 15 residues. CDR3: CASSEKIYVGTEAFF. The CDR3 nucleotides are TGTGCCAGCAGTGAGAAGATTTATGTGGGAACTGAAGCTTTCTTT.

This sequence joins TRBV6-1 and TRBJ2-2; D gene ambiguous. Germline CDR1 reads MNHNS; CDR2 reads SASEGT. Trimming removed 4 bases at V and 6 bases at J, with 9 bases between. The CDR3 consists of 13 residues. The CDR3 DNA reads TGTGCCAGCAGTGGTCAGGTCTCCGGGGAGCTGTTTTTT. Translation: CASSGQVSGELFF.

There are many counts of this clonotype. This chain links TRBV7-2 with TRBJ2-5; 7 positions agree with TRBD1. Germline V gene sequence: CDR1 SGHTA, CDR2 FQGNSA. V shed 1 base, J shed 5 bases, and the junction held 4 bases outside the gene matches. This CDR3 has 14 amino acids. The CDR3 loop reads CASSLGRGRETQYF. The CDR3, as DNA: TGTGCCAGCAGCTTAGGAAGGGGGCGCGAGACCCAGTACTTC.

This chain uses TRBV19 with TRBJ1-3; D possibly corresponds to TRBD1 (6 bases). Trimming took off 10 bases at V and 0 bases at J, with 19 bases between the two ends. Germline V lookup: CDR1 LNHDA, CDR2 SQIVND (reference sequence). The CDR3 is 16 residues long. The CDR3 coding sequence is TGTGCCACCAGTGGGGGCCCCACCCTCTCTGGAAACACCATATATTTT. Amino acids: CATSGGPTLSGNTIYF.

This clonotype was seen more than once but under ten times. The CDR3 DNA sequence: TGTGCCAGCAGTTCTGGGTCTAGTGGAGCCGGGGAGCTGTTTTTT. Translation: CASSSGSSGAGELFF. V gene TRBV6-1 combines with J gene TRBJ2-2; D is unresolved. V lost 5 bases and J 6 bases, leaving 16 bases between the germline ends. CDR3 length: 15 amino acids. Germline loops: CDR1 MNHNS, CDR2 SASEGT.

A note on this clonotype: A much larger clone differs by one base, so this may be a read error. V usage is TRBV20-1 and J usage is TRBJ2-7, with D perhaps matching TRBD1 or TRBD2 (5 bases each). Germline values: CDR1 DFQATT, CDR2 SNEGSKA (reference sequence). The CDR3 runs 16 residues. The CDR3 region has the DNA TGCAGTGCCTATATACCGGGACCCGGAGACCCCTACGAGCAGCACTTC. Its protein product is CSAYIPGPGDPYEQHF.

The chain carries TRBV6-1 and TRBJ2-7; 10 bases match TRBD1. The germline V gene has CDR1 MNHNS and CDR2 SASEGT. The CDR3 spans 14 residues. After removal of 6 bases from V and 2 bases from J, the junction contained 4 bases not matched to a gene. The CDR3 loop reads CASRATGGAYEQYF. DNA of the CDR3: TGTGCCAGCAGGGCGACAGGGGGCGCCTACGAGCAGTACTTC.

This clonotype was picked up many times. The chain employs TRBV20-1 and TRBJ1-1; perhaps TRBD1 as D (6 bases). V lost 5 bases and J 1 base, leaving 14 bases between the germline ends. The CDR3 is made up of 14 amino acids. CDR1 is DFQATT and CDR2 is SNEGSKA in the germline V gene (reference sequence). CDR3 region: CSASPGGPNTEAFF. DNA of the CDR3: TGCAGTGCTTCCCCGGGGGGCCCGAACACTGAAGCTTTCTTT.

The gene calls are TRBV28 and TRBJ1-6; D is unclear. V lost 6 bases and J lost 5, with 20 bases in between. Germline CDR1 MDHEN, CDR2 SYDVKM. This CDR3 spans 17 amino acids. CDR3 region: CASRPSIKTPNNSPLHF. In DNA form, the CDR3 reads TGTGCCAGCAGACCCTCAATCAAGACGCCGAATAATTCACCCCTCCACTTT. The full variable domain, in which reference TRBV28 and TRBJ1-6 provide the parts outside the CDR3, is DVKVTQSSRYLVKRTGEKVFLECVQDMDHENMFWYRQDPGLGLRLIYFSYDVKMKEKGDIPEGYSVSREKKERFSLILESASTNQTSMYLCASRPSIKTPNNSPLHFGNGTRLTVT.

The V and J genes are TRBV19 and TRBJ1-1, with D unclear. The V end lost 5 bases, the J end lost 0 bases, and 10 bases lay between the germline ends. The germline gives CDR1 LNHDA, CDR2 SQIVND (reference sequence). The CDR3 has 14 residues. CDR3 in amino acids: CASSLAEMNTEAFF. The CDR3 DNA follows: TGTGCCAGTAGTTTAGCTGAAATGAACACTGAAGCTTTCTTT.

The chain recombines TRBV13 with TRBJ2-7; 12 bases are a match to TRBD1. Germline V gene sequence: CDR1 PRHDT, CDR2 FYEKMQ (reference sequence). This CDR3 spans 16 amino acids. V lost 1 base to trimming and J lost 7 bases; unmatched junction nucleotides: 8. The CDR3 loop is CASSLEAGQGAHEQYF. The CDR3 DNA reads TGTGCCAGCAGCTTAGAAGCGGGACAGGGGGCGCATGAGCAGTACTTC.

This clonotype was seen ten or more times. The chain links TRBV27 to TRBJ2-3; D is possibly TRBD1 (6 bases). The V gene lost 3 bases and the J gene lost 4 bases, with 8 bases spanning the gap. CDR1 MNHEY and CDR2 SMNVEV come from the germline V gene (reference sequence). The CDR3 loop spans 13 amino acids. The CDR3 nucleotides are TGTGCCAGCAGTTTCACAGGGTCAGATACGCAGTATTTT. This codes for CASSFTGSDTQYF.

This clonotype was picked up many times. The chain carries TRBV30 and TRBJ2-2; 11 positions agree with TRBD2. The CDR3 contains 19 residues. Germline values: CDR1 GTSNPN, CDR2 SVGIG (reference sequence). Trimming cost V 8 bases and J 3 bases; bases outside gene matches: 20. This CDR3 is CAGRQGTLAGGRHTGELFF. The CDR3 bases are TGTGCCGGCCGACAGGGAACCTTAGCGGGAGGGAGGCACACCGGGGAGCTGTTTTTT.

The CDR3 spells CASCSYSNQPQHF. CDR3 coding DNA: TGTGCCAGCTGTTCTTATAGCAATCAGCCCCAGCATTTT. The V gene is TRBV2, the J gene TRBJ1-5; no firm D call. Looked up from germline, CDR1 is SNHLY and CDR2 is FYNNEI. The CDR3 totals 13 residues. Deletions cut 8 bases from V and 0 bases from J, with 8 bases between.

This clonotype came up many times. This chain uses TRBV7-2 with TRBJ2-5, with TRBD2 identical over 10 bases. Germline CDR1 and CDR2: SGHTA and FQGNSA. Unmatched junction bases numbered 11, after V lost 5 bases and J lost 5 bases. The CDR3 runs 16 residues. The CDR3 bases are TGTGCCAGCAGCCCCGGCCAAGCGGGAGGGATGGAGACCCAGTACTTC. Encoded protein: CASSPGQAGGMETQYF.

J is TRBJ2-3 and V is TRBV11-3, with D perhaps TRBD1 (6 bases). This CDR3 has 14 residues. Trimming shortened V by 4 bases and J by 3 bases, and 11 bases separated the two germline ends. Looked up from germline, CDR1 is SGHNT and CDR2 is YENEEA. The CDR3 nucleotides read TGTGCCAGCAGCTACAGGGTTGGAACAGATACGCAGTATTTT. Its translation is CASSYRVGTDTQYF.

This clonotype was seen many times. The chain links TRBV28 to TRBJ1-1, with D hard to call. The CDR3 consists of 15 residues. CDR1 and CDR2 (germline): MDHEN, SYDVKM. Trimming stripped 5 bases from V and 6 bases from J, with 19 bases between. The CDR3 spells CASSAWTGRSAEAFF. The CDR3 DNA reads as TGTGCCAGCAGTGCCTGGACCGGGAGGAGCGCTGAAGCTTTCTTT.

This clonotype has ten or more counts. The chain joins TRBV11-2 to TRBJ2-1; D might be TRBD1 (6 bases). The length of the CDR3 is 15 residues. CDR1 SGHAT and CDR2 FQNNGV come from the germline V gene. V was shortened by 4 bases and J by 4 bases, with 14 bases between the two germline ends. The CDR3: CASSSYRDKYNEQFF. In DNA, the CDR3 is TGTGCCAGCAGCTCCTACAGGGACAAGTACAATGAGCAGTTCTTC. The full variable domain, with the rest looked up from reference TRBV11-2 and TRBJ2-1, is EAGVAQSPRYKIIEKRQSVAFWCNPISGHATLYWYQQILGQGPKLLIQFQNNGVVDDSQLPKDRFSAERLKGVDSTLKIQPAKLEDSAVYLCASSSYRDKYNEQFFGPGTRLTVL.

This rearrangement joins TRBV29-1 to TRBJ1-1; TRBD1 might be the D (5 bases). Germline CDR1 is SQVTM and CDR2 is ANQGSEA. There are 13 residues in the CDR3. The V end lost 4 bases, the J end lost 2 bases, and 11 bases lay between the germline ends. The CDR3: CSVVGGINTEAFF. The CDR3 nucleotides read TGCAGCGTTGTCGGGGGGATTAACACTGAAGCTTTCTTT.

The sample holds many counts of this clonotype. CDR3 amino acids: CARGRVGTTEKANYGYTF. DNA of the CDR3: TGTGCCAGGGGACGGGTCGGGACAACCGAGAAAGCTAACTATGGCTACACCTTC. V usage is TRBV25-1 and J usage is TRBJ1-2, with D maybe TRBD1 (6 bases). Germline V lookup: CDR1 MGHDK, CDR2 SYGVNS. Trimming took off 9 bases at V and 0 bases at J, with 26 bases between the two ends. The CDR3 sequence is 18 residues long.

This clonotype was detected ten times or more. The CDR3 sequence: CASGGLGNIQYF. CDR3 sequence (DNA): TGTGCCAGCGGTGGCCTGGGGAACATTCAGTACTTC. The chain recombines TRBV27 with TRBJ2-4; D remains unclear. The CDR3 is 12 amino acids. From germline, CDR1 is MNHEY and CDR2 SMNVEV (reference sequence). Trimming removed 8 bases at V and 7 bases at J, with 12 bases between.

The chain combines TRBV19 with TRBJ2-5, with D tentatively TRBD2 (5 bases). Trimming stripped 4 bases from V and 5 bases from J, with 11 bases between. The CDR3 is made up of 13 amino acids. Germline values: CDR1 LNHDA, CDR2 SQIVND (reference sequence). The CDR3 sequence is CASSNPPGETQYF. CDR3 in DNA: TGTGCCAGTAGTAACCCCCCGGGGGAGACCCAGTACTTC.

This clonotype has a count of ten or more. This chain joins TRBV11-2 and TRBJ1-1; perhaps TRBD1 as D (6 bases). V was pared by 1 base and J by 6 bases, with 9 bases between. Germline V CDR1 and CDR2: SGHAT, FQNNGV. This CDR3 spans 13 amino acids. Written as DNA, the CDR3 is TGTGCCAGCAGCTTAGCCGGGGGGCCTGAAGCTTTCTTT. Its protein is CASSLAGGPEAFF.